The clone carrying this TCR beta chain was seen more than once but under ten times. Its antigen is currently unknown. This sample was taken from a study of CD8 T cells in ankylosing spondylitis. The germline gives CDR1 MNHNS, CDR2 SASEGT. The CDR3 runs 15 residues. V was pared by 6 bases and J by 1 base, with 2 bases of the junction left unmatched. Broader study findings: Matched ankylosing spondylitis synovial fluid reportedly showed significant enrichment of disease-linked clones.

TCRdb used MiXCR to reprocess the 5' RACE reads, holding one entry per CDR3 protein. Among fewer than 250,000 distinct CDR3 sequences listed, roughly a third were seen once. The chain combines TRBV6-1 with TRBJ2-1, with 11 bases lining up with TRBD2. The sequenced sample was blood, either unsorted or a sorted T cell fraction (not recorded which). The source is a male donor with ankylosing spondylitis or in good health (not recorded which). Here the CDR3 DNA reads TGTGCCAGCAGGACTAGCGGGGTTTCCTACAATGAGCAGTTCTTC. This codes for CASRTSGVSYNEQFF.